These 31 T cell receptor beta chains were sequenced from one sample in a study of OX40 agonist ivuxolimab in advanced cancers. Using immunoSEQ multiplex PCR, the repertoire was profiled, and TCRdb retains in-frame clones only, with some absent. The repertoire holds approximately 80,000 clones, around 82% seen once, with 3.5% to 4.5% in the top ten. Sequenced here: CD4+ or CD8+ T cells sorted from blood, sampled in a trial of the OX40 agonist ivuxolimab. All receptors derive from an adult with an advanced solid tumor such as melanoma, head and neck, liver or kidney cancer.

This sequence joins TRBV28 and TRBJ2-3; D possibly corresponds to TRBD2 (6 bases). V was clipped by 5 bases and J by 2 bases, with 20 bases between them. There are 17 residues in the CDR3. Germline V lookup: CDR1 MDHEN, CDR2 SYDVKM. CDR3: CASSGPRGSGNTDTQYF. CDR3 DNA: TGTGCCAGCAGTGGACCACGAGGTAGCGGAAACACAGATACGCAGTATTTT.

This chain links TRBV7-3 with TRBJ2-7; D may correspond to TRBD1 or TRBD2 (6 bases each). The CDR3 spans 13 residues. V was clipped by 2 bases and J by 7 bases, with 12 bases between them. Per germline, CDR1 SGHTA and CDR2 FQGTGA. The CDR3 region has the DNA TGTGCCAGCAGCTTATCAAGGGGGAGGGAGCAGTACTTC. Translated, it gives CASSLSRGREQYF.

This sequence joins TRBV11-1 and TRBJ2-7, with TRBD1 matching over 7 bases. With V trimmed by 10 bases and J by 2 bases, 8 bases remained unmatched. The germline V gene encodes CDR1 SGHAT and CDR2 FQDESV (reference sequence). The CDR3 has 13 amino acids. The CDR3 sequence: CATSRDSAYEQYF. CDR3 in DNA: TGTGCCACCTCCCGGGACAGTGCCTACGAGCAGTACTTC.

The CDR3 region is CASRQLPSGEQYF. CDR3 nucleotide sequence: TGTGCCAGCAGACAACTTCCTTCAGGCGAGCAGTACTTC. The chain links TRBV6-1 to TRBJ2-7; no reliable D call. Trimming left V 6 bases short and J 6 bases short, with 15 bases between. The germline CDR1 and CDR2 sequences are MNHNS and SASEGT. The CDR3 runs 13 residues.

The J gene is TRBJ2-5, the V gene TRBV5-1; D unresolved. The J call may be incorrect, as the DNA end agrees better with TRBJ2-7. There are 13 residues in the CDR3. CDR1 and CDR2 from the germline V gene are SGHRS and YFSETQ. CDR3 sequence: CASSLDVAYEQYF. In nucleotides, the CDR3 is TGCGCCAGCAGCTTGGACGTAGCCTACGAGCAGTACTTC.

The rearrangement joins TRBV30 to TRBJ2-1; tentative D call: TRBD2 (6 bases). The CDR3 has 13 amino acids. Per germline, CDR1 GTSNPN and CDR2 SVGIG (reference sequence). V lost 8 bases and J 2 bases, leaving 13 bases between the germline ends. CDR3 nucleotides: TGTGCCGGCCGTAGCGGAACCTACAATGAGCAGTTCTTC. Residues: CAGRSGTYNEQFF.

J is TRBJ2-7 and V is TRBV5-1, with a possible D match to TRBD2 (6 bases). The germline CDR1 and CDR2 sequences are SGHRS and YFSETQ. This CDR3 region has 16 residues. V lost 1 base and J lost 2, with 16 bases in between. This chain's CDR3 is CASSLSGGENTYEQYF. The CDR3 nucleotides read TGCGCCAGCAGCTTGTCAGGCGGGGAGAATACCTACGAGCAGTACTTC.

This chain uses TRBV7-2 with TRBJ2-7; D remains unclear. The germline V and J ends were trimmed by 6 bases and 3 bases, with 9 bases remaining between them. This CDR3 comprises 12 residues. Per the germline V gene, CDR1 is SGHTA and CDR2 is FQGNSA. CDR3 loop: CASSSDLYEQYF. CDR3 coding DNA: TGTGCCAGCAGTTCAGATCTCTACGAGCAGTACTTC.

V and J are TRBV7-3 and TRBJ2-1; D might be TRBD1 (6 bases). The CDR3 contains 16 residues. CDR1 and CDR2 (germline): SGHTA, FQGTGA. Trimming shortened V by 5 bases and J by 1 base, and 15 bases separated the two germline ends. CDR3 region: CASSLSGDLSYNEQFF. Written as DNA, the CDR3 is TGTGCCAGCAGCCTGTCAGGGGATTTATCCTACAATGAGCAGTTCTTC.

This chain connects TRBV30 to TRBJ1-3; D is unclear. CDR1 is GTSNPN and CDR2 is SVGIG in the germline V gene (reference sequence). The CDR3 totals 14 residues. V dropped 3 bases and J dropped 2 bases, with 11 bases sitting between them. CDR3 nucleotide sequence: TGTGCCTGGAGCGAGGGAGGCCCTGGAAACACCATATATTTT. It translates to CAWSEGGPGNTIYF.

The J gene is TRBJ2-7, the V gene TRBV2; 12 bases line up with TRBD2. This CDR3 is 14 amino acids long. CDR1 is SNHLY, CDR2 FYNNEI, per germline. With V trimmed by 5 bases and J by 6 bases, 5 bases remained unmatched. CDR3 protein: CASSYGLAGREQYF. The CDR3 nucleotides are TGTGCCAGCAGTTACGGACTAGCGGGACGCGAGCAGTACTTC.

The chain uses TRBV7-9 and TRBJ2-7; D uncertain. This CDR3 is built from 16 residues. The V and J ends lost 5 bases and 0 bases respectively, with 17 bases between them. Germline V CDR1 and CDR2: SEHNR, FQNEAQ (reference sequence). CDR3 bases: TGTGCCAGCAGCCAAGCCGTGGGCCTGAGCTCCTACGAGCAGTACTTC. This sequence encodes CASSQAVGLSSYEQYF.

The chain recombines TRBV7-8 with TRBJ2-1, with a weak D call TRBD1 (6 bases). V lost 1 base, J lost 1 base, and 11 bases lay in between. This CDR3 comprises 16 residues. The V gene's germline CDR1 is SGHVS and CDR2 FQNEAQ. CDR3 DNA: TGTGCCAGCAGCTTAGGGGGGCTAGGGTCCTACAATGAGCAGTTCTTC. The encoded protein is CASSLGGLGSYNEQFF.

V usage is TRBV7-3 and J usage is TRBJ2-2, with no clear D. CDR3 length: 13 residues. Germline V gene lookup returns CDR1 SGHTA and CDR2 FQGTGA. Trimming pared 3 bases from V and 7 bases from J, leaving 9 bases between. The CDR3 loop reads CASSLGIRGELFF. The CDR3 nucleotides read TGTGCCAGCAGCTTGGGTATTCGCGGGGAGCTGTTTTTT.

This sequence joins TRBV11-2 and TRBJ2-3, with 11 bases lining up with TRBD2. CDR1 and CDR2 (germline): SGHAT, FQNNGV. The CDR3 sequence is 16 residues long. The V and J ends lost 4 bases and 4 bases, in that order; junction bases with no gene match: 7. CDR3 nucleotide sequence: TGTGCCAGCAGCTCACCGACTAGCGGGAAACCAGATACGCAGTATTTT. Its translation: CASSSPTSGKPDTQYF.

The chain has TRBV2 and TRBJ1-4; maybe TRBD1 (6 bases). Looked up from germline, CDR1 is SNHLY and CDR2 is FYNNEI. Deletions cut 8 bases from V and 5 bases from J, with 12 bases between. The CDR3 is 13 residues long. The CDR3 coding sequence is TGTGCCAGCGCCGGGACACAGAATGAAAAACTGTTTTTT. Protein product: CASAGTQNEKLFF.

This clone was seen a single time. J is TRBJ1-1 and V is TRBV28, with no clear D. Germline V gene data show CDR1 as MDHEN and CDR2 as SYDVKM. The CDR3 has 15 residues. Trimming left V 6 bases short and J 0 bases short, with 14 bases between. The CDR3 protein is CASSSQSYMNTEAFF. CDR3 DNA: TGTGCCAGCAGCTCTCAGAGTTACATGAACACTGAAGCTTTCTTT.

V is TRBV7-2 and J is TRBJ1-6; no firm D call. The CDR3 consists of 13 residues. CDR1 and CDR2 from the germline V gene are SGHTA and FQGNSA. The V end was cut by 0 bases, the J end by 8 bases, with 5 bases between. The CDR3 region has the DNA TGTGCCAGCAGCTTAGCGCAAGATTCACCCCTCCACTTT. Encoded protein: CASSLAQDSPLHF.

The chain couples TRBV7-2 to TRBJ2-5, with D possibly called TRBD1 or TRBD2 (6 bases each). The CDR3 is 15 residues long. Per the germline V gene, CDR1 is SGHTA and CDR2 is FQGNSA. Trimming took off 5 bases at V and 4 bases at J, with 17 bases between the two ends. The CDR3 protein is CASSTGGGKGETQYF. CDR3 in DNA: TGTGCCAGCAGCACCGGAGGGGGAAAGGGAGAGACCCAGTACTTC.

The V and J genes are TRBV11-3 and TRBJ2-3; D is unresolved. V lost 7 bases to trimming and J lost 2 bases, with 13 bases between them. Germline CDR1 reads SGHNT; CDR2 reads YENEEA. The CDR3 runs to 14 residues. CDR3 protein: CASNSRGSTDTQYF. DNA for the CDR3: TGTGCCAGCAACTCCCGCGGCTCCACAGATACGCAGTATTTT. The whole variable domain, filled in from reference TRBV11-3 and TRBJ2-3, reads EAGVVQSPRYKIIEKKQPVAFWCNPISGHNTLYWYLQNLGQGPELLIRYENEEAVDDSQLPKDRFSAERLKGVDSTLKIQPAELGDSAVYLCASNSRGSTDTQYFGPGTRLTVL.

V is TRBV28 and J is TRBJ1-2, with TRBD1 as a possible D gene (6 bases). The CDR3 spans 14 residues. Trimming removed 1 base from V and 4 bases from J, with 10 bases in between. CDR1 and CDR2 from the germline V gene are MDHEN and SYDVKM. CDR3 residues: CASSLYDRSYGYTF. The CDR3 DNA is TGTGCCAGCAGTTTATACGACAGGAGCTATGGCTACACCTTC.

This clone was counted between two and nine times. V gene TRBV2 combines with J gene TRBJ1-5; possibly TRBD1 for D (6 bases). Germline loops: CDR1 SNHLY, CDR2 FYNNEI. This CDR3 spans 13 amino acids. The V end lost 10 bases, the J end lost 3 bases, and 13 bases lay between the germline ends. The CDR3 nucleotides are TGTGCCACACAAACAGGGTTCAATCAGCCCCAGCATTTT. It yields the protein CATQTGFNQPQHF.

The chain has TRBV4-1 and TRBJ2-7, with 7 bases that match TRBD2. Losses at the gene ends were 6 bases for V and 7 bases for J; bases not matched to a gene: 12. CDR1 and CDR2 from the germline V gene are MGHRA and YSYEKL. The CDR3 sequence is 14 residues long. The chain's CDR3 is CASRVSAGVEEQYF. DNA of the CDR3: TGCGCCAGCAGAGTCTCCGCGGGAGTTGAGGAGCAGTACTTC.

The genes are TRBV5-6 and TRBJ2-7; perhaps TRBD1 as D (6 bases). The V end was cut by 4 bases, the J end by 3 bases, with 17 bases between. CDR3 length: 15 residues. In germline, CDR1 is SGHDT, CDR2 YYEEEE. The CDR3 here is CASSGLGAQNYEQYF. CDR3 coding DNA: TGTGCCAGCAGCGGTTTGGGGGCACAGAACTACGAGCAGTACTTC.

The rearrangement uses TRBV28 and TRBJ2-3; 9 nucleotides line up with TRBD2. The ends lost 2 bases at V and 7 bases at J; junction bases unmatched: 4. CDR3 size: 14 residues. CDR1 MDHEN and CDR2 SYDVKM come from the germline V gene. CDR3 sequence reads: CASSLAGGPHTQYF. CDR3 DNA sequence: TGTGCCAGCAGTTTAGCGGGAGGGCCGCATACGCAGTATTTT.

The chain has TRBV18 and TRBJ2-7, with 7 positions matching TRBD1. V shed 0 bases, J shed 1 base, and the junction held 3 bases outside the gene matches. The CDR3 has 15 amino acids. CDR1 and CDR2 (germline): KGHSH, LQKENI. This CDR3 reads CASSPPDRRSYEQYF. As DNA, the CDR3 is TGTGCCAGCTCACCACCGGACAGGCGATCCTACGAGCAGTACTTC. Filled out from reference TRBV18 and TRBJ2-7, the complete variable domain reads NAGVMQNPRHLVRRRGQEARLRCSPMKGHSHVYWYRQLPEEGLKFMVYLQKENIIDESGMPKERFSAEFPKEGPSILRIQQVVRGDSAAYFCASSPPDRRSYEQYFGPGTRLTVT.

The rearrangement uses TRBV27 and TRBJ1-6; D remains unclear. V was cut by 1 base and J by 9 bases, with 7 bases left in between. Germline assignment: CDR1 MNHEY and CDR2 SMNVEV (reference sequence). The CDR3 has 13 residues. CDR3: CASSLFLGSPLHF. The CDR3 region has the DNA TGTGCCAGCAGTTTATTTTTAGGTTCACCCCTCCACTTT.

The chain couples TRBV10-3 to TRBJ2-3, with 9 bases lining up with TRBD2. This CDR3 is 12 amino acids long. The germline gives CDR1 ENHRY, CDR2 SYGVKD. The junction had 3 bases not matched to a gene; V was cut back by 6 bases and J by 8 bases. The CDR3 here is CAISLLAGTQYF. The DNA for the CDR3 is TGTGCCATCAGCCTACTAGCGGGTACGCAGTATTTT.

The rearrangement links TRBV9 to TRBJ2-4; D possibly corresponds to TRBD2 (6 bases). This CDR3 region has 13 residues. The germline V and J ends were trimmed by 0 bases and 8 bases, with 9 bases remaining between them. Germline CDR1 is SGDLS and CDR2 is YYNGEE. The CDR3 loop is CASSVGGDDIQYF. Written as DNA, the CDR3 is TGTGCCAGCAGCGTAGGGGGGGACGACATTCAGTACTTC.

This chain links TRBV5-1 with TRBJ2-5, with D maybe TRBD2 (5 bases). Deletions cut 7 bases from V and 1 base from J, with 14 bases between. The CDR3 is 14 residues long. Germline-derived CDR1 and CDR2 are SGHRS and YFSETQ. The CDR3 bases are TGCGCCAGCTACACGGCCGGGATCCAAGAGACCCAGTACTTC. As protein: CASYTAGIQETQYF. Full variable domain (rest looked up from reference TRBV5-1 and TRBJ2-5): KAGVTQTPRYLIKTRGQQVTLSCSPISGHRSVSWYQQTPGQGLQFLFEYFSETQRNKGNFPGRFSGRQFSNSRSEMNVSTLELGDSALYLCASYTAGIQETQYFGPGTRLLVL.

The chain couples TRBV7-9 to TRBJ2-3, with 9 nucleotides matching TRBD1. Germline V gene data show CDR1 as SEHNR and CDR2 as FQNEAQ (reference sequence). V trimming: 6 bases; J trimming: 2 bases; junction bases outside the gene matches: 12. This CDR3 has 17 residues. CDR3 nucleotides: TGTGCCAGCAGTTCGCTTCCAGGACAGGGGTCCACAGATACGCAGTATTTT. Amino acid sequence: CASSSLPGQGSTDTQYF.